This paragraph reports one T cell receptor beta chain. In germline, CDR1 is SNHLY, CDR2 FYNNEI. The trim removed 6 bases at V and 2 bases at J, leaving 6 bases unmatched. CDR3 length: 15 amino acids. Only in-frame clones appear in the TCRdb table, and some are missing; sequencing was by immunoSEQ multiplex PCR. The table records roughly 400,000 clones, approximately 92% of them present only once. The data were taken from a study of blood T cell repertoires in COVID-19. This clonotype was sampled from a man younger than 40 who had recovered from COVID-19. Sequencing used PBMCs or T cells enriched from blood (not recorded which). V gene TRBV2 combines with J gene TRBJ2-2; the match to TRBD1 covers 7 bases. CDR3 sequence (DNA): TGTGCCAGCAGGCCCGGGACAGTTAACACCGGGGAGCTGTTTTTT. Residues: CASRPGTVNTGELFF.